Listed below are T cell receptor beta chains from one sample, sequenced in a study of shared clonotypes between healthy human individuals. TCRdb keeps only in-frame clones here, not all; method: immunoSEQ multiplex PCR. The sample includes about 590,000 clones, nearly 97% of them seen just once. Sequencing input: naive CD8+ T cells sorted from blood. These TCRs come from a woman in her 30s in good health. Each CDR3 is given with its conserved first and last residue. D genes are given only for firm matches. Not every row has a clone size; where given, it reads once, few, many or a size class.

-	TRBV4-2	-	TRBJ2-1	CASSQVELAGNEQFF	TGTGCCAGCAGCCAAGTCGAACTAGCTGGTAATGAGCAGTTCTTC
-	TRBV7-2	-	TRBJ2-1	CASIHAHWVLGHEQFF	TGTGCCAGCATCCACGCTCACTGGGTTCTCGGCCATGAGCAGTTCTTC
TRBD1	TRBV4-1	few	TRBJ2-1	CASSSTGDSYNEQFF	TGCGCCAGCAGCTCAACAGGGGATTCCTACAATGAGCAGTTCTTC
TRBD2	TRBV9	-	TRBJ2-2	CASSVRPGRAGELFF	TGTGCCAGCAGCGTTCGCCCCGGGAGGGCCGGGGAGCTGTTTTTT
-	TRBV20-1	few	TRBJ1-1	CSAYLNTEAFF	TGCAGTGCTTATCTTAACACTGAAGCTTTCTTT
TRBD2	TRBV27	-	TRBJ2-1	CASGLGNEQFF	TGTGCCAGTGGACTAGGCAATGAGCAGTTCTTC
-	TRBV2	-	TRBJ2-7	CASSGPGTATYEQYF	TGTGCCAGCAGTGGGCCCGGGACTGCTACCTACGAGCAGTACTTC
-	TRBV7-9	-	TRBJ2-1	CASSLRADYNEQFF	TGTGCCAGCAGCTTACGGGCGGATTACAATGAGCAGTTCTTC
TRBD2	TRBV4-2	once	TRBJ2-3	CASSQDPLAGEADTQYF	TGTGCCAGCAGCCAAGATCCACTAGCGGGAGAGGCAGATACGCAGTATTTT
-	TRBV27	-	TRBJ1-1	CASSFVGNTEAFF	TGTGCCAGCAGTTTCGTTGGCAACACTGAAGCTTTCTTT
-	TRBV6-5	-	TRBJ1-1	CASSPGLVDTEAFF	TGTGCCAGCAGCCCGGGCTTGGTGGACACTGAAGCTTTCTTT
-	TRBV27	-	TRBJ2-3	CASSHWGDTQYF	TGTGCCAGCAGTCACTGGGGTGATACGCAGTATTTT
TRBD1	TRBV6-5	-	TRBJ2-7	CASSPGQGITYEQYF	TGTGCCAGCAGTCCGGGACAGGGGATTACCTACGAGCAGTACTTC
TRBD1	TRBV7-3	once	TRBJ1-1	CASSPLGPTGEGALTEAFF	TGTGCCAGCAGCCCCCTGGGTCCCACCGGGGAGGGGGCCCTCACTGAAGCTTTCTTT
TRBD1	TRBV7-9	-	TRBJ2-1	CASSLGGTGMNEQFF	TGTGCCAGCAGCTTAGGAGGGACAGGGATGAATGAGCAGTTCTTC
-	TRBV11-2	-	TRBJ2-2	CASSLELPSGAAGELFF	TGTGCCAGCAGCTTAGAACTACCCTCAGGGGCTGCCGGGGAGCTGTTTTTT
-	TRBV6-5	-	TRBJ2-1	CASSFTLGSNEQFF	TGTGCCAGCAGTTTTACCCTTGGTTCCAATGAGCAGTTCTTC
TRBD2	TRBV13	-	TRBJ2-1	CASSFGTSGTYNEQFF	TGTGCCAGCAGCTTTGGGACTAGCGGGACTTACAATGAGCAGTTCTTC
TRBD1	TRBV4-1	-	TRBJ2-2	CASSQRSTGVANTGELFF	TGCGCCAGCAGCCAACGTTCGACAGGGGTAGCGAACACCGGGGAGCTGTTTTTT
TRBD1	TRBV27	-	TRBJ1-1	CASRSGGGGTEAFF	TGTGCCAGCAGATCAGGGGGCGGTGGCACTGAAGCTTTCTTT
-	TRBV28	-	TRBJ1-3	CASSSAGRREGRNTIYF	TGTGCCAGCAGTTCGGCTGGTCGCAGGGAAGGTAGAAACACCATATATTTT
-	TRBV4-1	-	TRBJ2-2	CASSQDQDGELFF	TGCGCCAGCAGCCAAGATCAGGACGGGGAGCTGTTTTTT
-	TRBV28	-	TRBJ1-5	CASSLVEAQPQHF	TGTGCCAGCAGTTTGGTAGAGGCTCAGCCCCAGCATTTT
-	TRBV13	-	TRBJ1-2	CASSWTANYGYTF	TGTGCCAGCAGCTGGACAGCTAACTATGGCTACACCTTC
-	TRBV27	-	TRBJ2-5	CASSLGTTLETQYF	TGTGCCAGCAGTCTCGGGACAACCCTAGAGACCCAGTACTTC
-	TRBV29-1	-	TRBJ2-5	CSVELDYSPRGEQYF	TGCAGCGTTGAATTGGACTACTCCCCGAGGGGAGAGCAGTACTTC
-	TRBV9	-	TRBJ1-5	CASSEDWRGAPQHF	TGTGCCAGCAGCGAGGACTGGAGAGGCGCGCCCCAGCATTTT
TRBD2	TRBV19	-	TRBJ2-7	CASSSLRLGLAGAHEQYF	TGTGCCAGTAGTTCCCTGCGCCTGGGACTAGCGGGAGCTCACGAGCAGTACTTC
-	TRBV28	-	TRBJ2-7	CASSPYLRDEQYF	TGTGCCAGCAGTCCTTACCTGAGGGACGAGCAGTACTTC
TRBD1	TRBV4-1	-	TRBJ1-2	CASSQVARDRANYGYTF	TGCGCCAGCAGCCAAGTTGCCCGGGACAGGGCTAACTATGGCTACACCTTC
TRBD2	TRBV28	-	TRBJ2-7	CASTSTSGPYEQYF	TGTGCCAGCACCTCGACTAGCGGACCCTACGAGCAGTACTTC
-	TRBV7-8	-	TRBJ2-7	CASSPDWTYEQYF	TGTGCCAGCAGCCCTGACTGGACCTACGAGCAGTACTTC
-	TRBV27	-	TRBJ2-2	CASSLSFNRMDNTGELFF	TGTGCCAGCAGTTTATCGTTCAACAGGATGGATAACACCGGGGAGCTGTTTTTT
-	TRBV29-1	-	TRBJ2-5	CSVRVGASDRETQYF	TGCAGCGTTCGTGTGGGGGCTAGCGATAGGGAGACCCAGTACTTC
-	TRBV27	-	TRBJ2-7	CASSFSTGYEQYF	TGTGCCAGCAGTTTCTCGACAGGCTACGAGCAGTACTTC
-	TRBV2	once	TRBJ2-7	CASRVAYGIYEQYF	TGTGCCAGTAGGGTAGCGTACGGGATCTACGAGCAGTACTTC
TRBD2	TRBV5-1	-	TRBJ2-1	CASSLVASGRSQFF	TGCGCCAGCAGCTTGGTTGCTAGCGGGAGGTCACAGTTCTTC
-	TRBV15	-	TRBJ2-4	CATSRAPSEDIQYF	TGTGCCACCAGCAGAGCCCCTAGTGAGGACATTCAGTACTTC
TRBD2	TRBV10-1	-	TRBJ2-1	CASSDIAGPNNEQFF	TGCGCCAGCAGTGATATAGCGGGGCCCAACAATGAGCAGTTCTTC
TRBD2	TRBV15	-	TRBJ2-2	CATSRGGLVSGELFF	TGTGCCACCAGCAGAGGGGGACTAGTTTCCGGGGAGCTGTTTTTT
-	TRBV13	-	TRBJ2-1	CASSLGLSYNEQFF	TGTGCCAGCAGCTTAGGACTGTCCTACAATGAGCAGTTCTTC
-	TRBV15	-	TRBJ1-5	CATSYRGGSNQPQHF	TGTGCCACCAGCTACCGAGGAGGAAGCAATCAGCCCCAGCATTTT
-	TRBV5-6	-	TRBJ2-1	CASSPRRGYNEQFF	TGTGCCAGCAGCCCACGGCGGGGCTACAATGAGCAGTTCTTC
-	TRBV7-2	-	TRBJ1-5	CASSLAHQSNQPQHF	TGTGCCAGCAGCTTAGCGCATCAGAGCAATCAGCCCCAGCATTTT
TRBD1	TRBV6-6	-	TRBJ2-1	CASSYSGTGAYNEQFF	TGTGCCAGCAGTTACTCCGGGACAGGGGCTTACAATGAGCAGTTCTTC
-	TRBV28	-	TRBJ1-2	CASSFRQGQTNYGYTF	TGTGCCAGCAGTTTTAGGCAGGGCCAGACTAACTATGGCTACACCTTC